This entry describes one T cell receptor (beta chain). Its antigen is not known. This sample is drawn from a study of radiation and T cells in renal cell carcinoma. Overall study findings and caveats: Pretreatment tumor biopsies were lacking, so baseline clonotypes are unknown.

Time point denoted: baseline pretreatment blood. The treatment was: 15 Gy SBRT to primary tumor, nephrectomy 4 weeks later. Profiled with immunoSEQ multiplex PCR; TCRdb holds only in-frame clones, not every one. This sample has more than 140,000 clones, with roughly 83% found just once. The germline CDR1 and CDR2 sequences are MNHEY and SVGAGI. The CDR3 consists of 13 residues. With 5 bases removed from V and 8 bases from J, the gap between germline ends came to 15 bases. This sample comprised blood, obtained from a patient whose treatment included radiotherapy and nephrectomy. The receptor's source is a woman aged 45-60 years with renal cell carcinoma. The chain uses TRBV6-5 and TRBJ1-2; possible D gene TRBD1, 5 bases. DNA for the CDR3: TGTGCCAGCAGTCAACGGAGTAAGGGGGGCTACACCTTC. Encoded protein: CASSQRSKGGYTF.